These 2 T cell receptor beta chains were sequenced from one sample in a study of blood T cell repertoires in COVID-19. Here immunoSEQ multiplex PCR was the method, and the copy in TCRdb shows in-frame clones only, minus some. The sample has a few hundred thousand clones, around nine tenths seen once; the top ten hold around 9.6%. Sequencing was done on a sample of peripheral blood. The receptors here all came from a woman in her 70s with COVID-19, enrolled during active disease.

As concerns this clone: One end of the junction does not line up with germline, which may come from a read error. The genes are TRBV7-7 and TRBJ2-7; 8 bases map to TRBD2. The V gene's germline CDR1 is SSHAT and CDR2 FNYEAQ (reference sequence). CDR3 size: 16 residues. The CDR3 protein is CASSLVFRGGPYEQYF. CDR3 sequence (DNA): TGTGCTAGCAGCTTAGTATTTCGGGGGGGCCCCTACGAGCAGTACTTC. Combining the CDR3 with reference TRBV7-7 and TRBJ2-7 gives the whole variable domain GAGVSQSPRYKVTKRGQDVTLRCDPISSHATLYWYQQALGQGPEFLTYFNYEAQPDKSGLPSDRFSAERPEGSISTLTIQRTEQRDSAMYRCASSLVFRGGPYEQYFGPGTRLTVT.

V and J are TRBV4-2 and TRBJ2-5; 11 bases are shared with TRBD2. The CDR3 consists of 17 residues. V trimming: 1 base; J trimming: 4 bases; junction bases outside the gene matches: 8. Germline CDR1 is LGHNA and CDR2 is YNFKEQ. This chain's CDR3 is CASSQVSGRDSGETQYF. The CDR3 nucleotides are TGTGCCAGCAGCCAAGTTAGCGGGAGGGACTCGGGAGAGACCCAGTACTTC.